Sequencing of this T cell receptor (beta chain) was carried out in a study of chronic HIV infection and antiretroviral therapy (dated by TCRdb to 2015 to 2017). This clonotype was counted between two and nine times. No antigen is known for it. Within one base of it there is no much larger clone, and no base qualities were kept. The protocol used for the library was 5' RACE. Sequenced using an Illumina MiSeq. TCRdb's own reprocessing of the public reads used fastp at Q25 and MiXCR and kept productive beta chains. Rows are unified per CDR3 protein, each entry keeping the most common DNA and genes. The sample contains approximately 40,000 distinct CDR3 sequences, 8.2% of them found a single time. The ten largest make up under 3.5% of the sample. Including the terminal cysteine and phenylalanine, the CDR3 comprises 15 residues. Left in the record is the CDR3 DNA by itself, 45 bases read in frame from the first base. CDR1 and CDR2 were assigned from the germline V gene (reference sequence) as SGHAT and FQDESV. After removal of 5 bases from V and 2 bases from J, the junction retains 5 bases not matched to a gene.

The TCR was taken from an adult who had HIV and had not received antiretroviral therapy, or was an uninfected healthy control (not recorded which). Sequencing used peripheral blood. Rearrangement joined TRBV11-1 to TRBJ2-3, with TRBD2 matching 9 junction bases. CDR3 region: CASSMTSGTTDTQYF. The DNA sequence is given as TGTGCCAGCAGCATGACTAGCGGAACCACAGATACGCAGTATTTT.